The clone carrying this TCR beta chain has more than one count but fewer than ten. Its matching antigen is unknown. The data derive from a study of post-analysis software for immune sequencing data. Study-level background: Multiple sclerosis in the patients followed relapsing-remitting, secondary progressive and progressive-relapsing courses. The study's findings and limits: F measure clustering grouped samples strongly by preparation batch. Higher frequency in patients than in controls was seen for several TRBV segments, with TRBV5-6, TRBV5-1 and TRBV20-1 among them. Comparison with controls showed significantly lower normalized Chao1 diversity in multiple sclerosis patients.

The length of the CDR3 is 14 residues. The V segment lost 2 bases and the J segment 4 bases; nucleotides outside the gene matches: 2. Germline V gene data show CDR1 as DFQATT and CDR2 as SNEGSKA (reference sequence). The TCR beta cDNA libraries contained unique molecular identifiers. Yield was some 540,000 cDNA molecules from around 1 to 10 million T cells. TCRdb re-analysed the PCR reads in MiXCR, keeping a single row per CDR3 protein. The sample has about 800,000 distinct CDR3 sequences; roughly 27% are singletons. The V gene is TRBV20-1, the J gene TRBJ2-1; 10 nucleotides line up with TRBD2. This clonotype originated in a girl under 18 with multiple sclerosis. Sequenced material: blood. CDR3 sequence (DNA): TGCAGTGCTAGAAGGACTAGCGGTTACAATGAGCAGTTCTTC. This translates into CSARRTSGYNEQFF.